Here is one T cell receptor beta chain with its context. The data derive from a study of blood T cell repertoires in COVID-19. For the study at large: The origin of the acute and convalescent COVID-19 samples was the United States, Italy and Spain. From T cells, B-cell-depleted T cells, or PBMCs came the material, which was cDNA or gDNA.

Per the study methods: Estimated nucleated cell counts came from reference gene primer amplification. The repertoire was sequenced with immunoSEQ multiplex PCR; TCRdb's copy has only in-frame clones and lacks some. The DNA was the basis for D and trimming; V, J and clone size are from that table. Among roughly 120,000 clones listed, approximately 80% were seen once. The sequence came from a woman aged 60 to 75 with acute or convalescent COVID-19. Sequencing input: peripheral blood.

CDR3 amino acids: CASSFVAEAFF. CDR3 nucleotides: TGTGCCAGCAGCTTTGTAGCTGAAGCTTTCTTT. The V and J genes are TRBV7-2 and TRBJ1-1, with D uncertain. The V gene's germline CDR1 is SGHTA and CDR2 FQGNSA. The CDR3 is made up of 11 amino acids. V was trimmed by 3 bases and J by 6 bases, leaving 5 bases between them.